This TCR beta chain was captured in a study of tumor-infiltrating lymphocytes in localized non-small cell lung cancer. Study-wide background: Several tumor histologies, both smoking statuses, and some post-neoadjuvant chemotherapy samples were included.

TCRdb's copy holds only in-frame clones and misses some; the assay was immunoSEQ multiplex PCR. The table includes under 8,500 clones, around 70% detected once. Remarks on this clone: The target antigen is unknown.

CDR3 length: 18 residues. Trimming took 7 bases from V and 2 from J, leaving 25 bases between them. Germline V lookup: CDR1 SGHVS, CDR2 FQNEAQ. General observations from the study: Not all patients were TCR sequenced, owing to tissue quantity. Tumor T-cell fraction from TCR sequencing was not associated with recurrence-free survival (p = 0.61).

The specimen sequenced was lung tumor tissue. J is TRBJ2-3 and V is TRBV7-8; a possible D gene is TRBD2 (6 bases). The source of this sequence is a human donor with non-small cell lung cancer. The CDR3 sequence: CASTPARGRDGFTDTQYF. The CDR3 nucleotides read TGTGCCAGCACTCCCGCGCGGGGCAGGGACGGATTCACAGATACGCAGTATTTT.